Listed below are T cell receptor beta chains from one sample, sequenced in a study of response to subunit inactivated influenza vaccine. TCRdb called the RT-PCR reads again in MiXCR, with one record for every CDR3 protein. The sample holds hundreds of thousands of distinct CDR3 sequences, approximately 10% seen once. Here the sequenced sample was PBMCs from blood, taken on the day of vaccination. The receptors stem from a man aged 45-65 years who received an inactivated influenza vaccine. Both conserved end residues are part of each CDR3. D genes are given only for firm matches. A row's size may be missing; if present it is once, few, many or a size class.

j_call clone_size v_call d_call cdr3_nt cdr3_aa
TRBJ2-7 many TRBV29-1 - TGCAGCGTTGGGGGCTTTCGGACCGAGCAGTACTTC CSVGGFRTEQYF
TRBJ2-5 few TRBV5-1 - TGCGCCAGCCGACCAGGGCCGCGGGGAGAGACCCAGTACTTC CASRPGPRGETQYF
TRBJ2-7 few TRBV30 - TGTGCCTGGAGTGGGGTCGGCGAGCAGTACTTC CAWSGVGEQYF
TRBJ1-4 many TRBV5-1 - TGCGCCAGCAGCTTGGAAGGGGCGGATGAAAAACTGTTTTTT CASSLEGADEKLFF
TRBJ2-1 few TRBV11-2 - TGTGCCAGCAGCCCGCGCACCAACAATGAGCAGTTCTTC CASSPRTNNEQFF
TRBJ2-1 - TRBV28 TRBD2 TGTGCCAGCAGTCTCCCAGCGGGAGCTCCTTATGAGCAGTTCTTC CASSLPAGAPYEQFF
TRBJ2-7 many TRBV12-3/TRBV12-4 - TGTGCCAGCACCGCGACAGGAGTTTCCTACGAGCAGTACTTC CASTATGVSYEQYF
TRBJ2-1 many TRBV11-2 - TGTGCCAGCAGACTGGTCTGGGGGTACAATGAGCAGTTCTTC CASRLVWGYNEQFF
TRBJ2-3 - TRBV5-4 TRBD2 TGTGCCAGCAGCTTGGAAGCGGGGTTTAGCACAGATACGCAGTATTTT CASSLEAGFSTDTQYF
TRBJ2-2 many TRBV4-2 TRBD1 TGTGCCAGCAGCCAAGAATTACTGGGACAGATCGGCGGGGAGCTGTTTTTT CASSQELLGQIGGELFF